These 15 T cell receptor beta chains were sequenced from one sample in a study of blood T cell repertoires in COVID-19. Clones were sequenced by immunoSEQ multiplex PCR, and TCRdb holds only the in-frame ones, with some missing. The table lists 490,000 or so clones, roughly 90% of them singletons. The sequenced material came from PBMCs or T cells enriched from blood (not recorded which). The origin of the receptors is a middle-aged woman who had recovered from COVID-19.

The chain combines TRBV3-1 (or the pseudogene TRBV3-2) with TRBJ2-3; D gene unclear. The CDR3 is made up of 13 amino acids. V was pared by 8 bases and J by 2 bases, with 11 bases between. Germline V gene data show CDR1 as LGHDT and CDR2 as YNNKEL (reference sequence). CDR3 DNA sequence: TGTGCCAGCTCCACTACATACACAGATACGCAGTATTTT. Protein: CASSTTYTDTQYF.

CDR3 DNA: TGTGCCAGCTCACCGGGACTAGCGGGAGGATCCTACGAGCAGTACTTC. It yields the protein CASSPGLAGGSYEQYF. V usage is TRBV18 and J usage is TRBJ2-7, with 15 nucleotides matching TRBD2. The CDR3 is made up of 16 amino acids. CDR1 and CDR2 from the germline V gene are KGHSH and LQKENI. V was clipped by 3 bases and J by 1 base; unmatched bases: 1. Looking up the rest from reference TRBV18 and TRBJ2-7 gives the full variable domain: NAGVMQNPRHLVRRRGQEARLRCSPMKGHSHVYWYRQLPEEGLKFMVYLQKENIIDESGMPKERFSAEFPKEGPSILRIQQVVRGDSAAYFCASSPGLAGGSYEQYFGPGTRLTVT.

V is TRBV20-1 and J is TRBJ1-2; no reliable D call. CDR1 is DFQATT and CDR2 is SNEGSKA in the germline V gene (reference sequence). This CDR3 contains 11 residues. The CDR3 DNA sequence: TGCAGAGCAGGAGGAGGGTATGGCTACACCTTC. Protein: CRAGGGYGYTF.

The chain has TRBV11-2 and TRBJ1-2, with TRBD1 matching 9 bases. The CDR3 runs 13 residues. The germline V gene has CDR1 SGHAT and CDR2 FQNNGV. The junction had 1 base not matched to a gene; V was cut back by 1 base and J by 7 bases. DNA for the CDR3: TGTGCCAGCAGCTTAGCGGACAGGGGTGGCTACACCTTC. This gives the protein CASSLADRGGYTF.

This rearrangement joins TRBV14 to TRBJ2-3; D is undetermined. The CDR3 has 16 amino acids. Germline V lookup: CDR1 SGHDN, CDR2 FVKESK. The germline V and J ends were trimmed by 1 base and 2 bases, with 13 bases remaining between them. CDR3 coding DNA: TGTGCCAGCAGCCAAGCTCCCCTAGGTTACACAGATACGCAGTATTTT. It yields the protein CASSQAPLGYTDTQYF.

The J gene is TRBJ2-2, the V gene TRBV12-5; D might be TRBD2 (5 bases). The CDR3 consists of 11 residues. The germline V gene encodes CDR1 LGHNT and CDR2 FRNRAP. V dropped 8 bases and J dropped 7 bases, with 8 bases sitting between them. CDR3 bases: TGTGCTAGTTCGGGGTACGGGGAGCTGTTTTTT. Translating gives CASSGYGELFF.

The chain couples TRBV29-1 to TRBJ2-7, with a weak D call TRBD2 (6 bases). CDR3 length: 11 residues. Deletions cut 7 bases from V and 4 bases from J, with 11 bases between. The germline V gene encodes CDR1 SQVTM and CDR2 ANQGSEA. CDR3 nucleotides: TGCAGCGGGGCGGGACTTTACGAGCAGTACTTC. It is translated as CSGAGLYEQYF.

Written as DNA, the CDR3 is TGTGCCAGCAGTAAACTCTACTCCTACAATGAGCAGTTCTTC. It translates to CASSKLYSYNEQFF. This rearrangement joins TRBV27 to TRBJ2-1; no reliable D call. CDR3 length: 14 amino acids. Germline CDR1 reads MNHEY; CDR2 reads SMNVEV (reference sequence). Trimming took off 5 bases at V and 0 bases at J, with 8 bases between the two ends.

V gene TRBV19 combines with J gene TRBJ1-5; D not resolved. Germline V gene sequence: CDR1 LNHDA, CDR2 SQIVND (reference sequence). The CDR3 is 15 amino acids. V gave up 5 bases and J gave up 0 bases, with 11 bases separating them. The CDR3 region is CASSATGNSNQPQHF. The CDR3 nucleotides are TGTGCCAGTAGTGCGACGGGGAATAGCAATCAGCCCCAGCATTTT.

This chain joins TRBV4-3 and TRBJ2-2; maybe TRBD2 (5 bases). The CDR3 extends over 15 amino acids. The germline gives CDR1 LGHNA, CDR2 YSLEER. The V end lost 1 base, the J end lost 5 bases, and 11 bases lay between the germline ends. CDR3 nucleotides: TGCGCCAGCAGCCAAGTTACGGGATTAACCGGGGAGCTGTTTTTT. Its translation is CASSQVTGLTGELFF.

The chain joins TRBV3-1 (or the pseudogene TRBV3-2) to TRBJ1-1; D is undetermined. V was pared by 2 bases and J by 3 bases, with 4 bases between. Germline V gene sequence: CDR1 LGHDT, CDR2 YNNKEL (reference sequence). The CDR3 runs 12 residues. This CDR3 reads CASSQQYTEAFF. In DNA, the CDR3 is TGTGCCAGCAGCCAACAGTACACTGAAGCTTTCTTT.

The chain is built from TRBV30 and TRBJ2-7; D is perhaps TRBD1 or TRBD2 (5 bases each). Germline loops: CDR1 GTSNPN, CDR2 SVGIG (reference sequence). The CDR3 covers 12 residues. V shed 5 bases and J shed 2 bases, with 10 bases lying between them. The chain's CDR3 is CAWGTGTYEQYF. CDR3 nucleotides: TGTGCCTGGGGGACGGGTACCTACGAGCAGTACTTC.

The rearrangement uses TRBV4-3 and TRBJ2-3, with no clear D. Germline CDR1 is LGHNA and CDR2 is YSLEER. This CDR3 contains 14 residues. Trimming removed 3 bases at V and 1 base at J, with 8 bases between. The CDR3, as DNA: TGCGCCAGCAGCCATTACACCCGCACAGATACGCAGTATTTT. The encoded protein is CASSHYTRTDTQYF.

This rearrangement joins TRBV29-1 to TRBJ2-4; the D gene is possibly TRBD1 (5 bases). Trimming cost V 1 base and J 8 bases, with 9 bases left between them. Germline V CDR1 and CDR2: SQVTM, ANQGSEA. This CDR3 comprises 12 residues. CDR3 residues: CSVEVSRDIQYF. CDR3 bases: TGCAGCGTTGAAGTCTCCAGGGACATTCAGTACTTC.

The rearrangement uses TRBV19 and TRBJ1-5; 9 bases align to TRBD1. Germline loops: CDR1 LNHDA, CDR2 SQIVND (reference sequence). With V trimmed by 5 bases and J by 0 bases, 14 bases remained unmatched. This CDR3 is built from 19 residues. The CDR3 loop is CASSPLPGQGVYSNQPQHF. In nucleotides, the CDR3 is TGTGCCAGTAGTCCTCTACCGGGACAGGGAGTCTATAGCAATCAGCCCCAGCATTTT.